This is a list of T cell receptor beta chains from one sample in a study of blood T cell repertoires in COVID-19. Measured with immunoSEQ multiplex PCR; TCRdb has only the in-frame clones, and not every one. The sample lists about 200,000 clones; 70% to 90% were seen once. The sample consisted of peripheral blood. The receptor source for this set is a man aged 40-50 years with acute or convalescent COVID-19. CDR3s include the opening cysteine and the closing phenylalanine or tryptophan. The D gene is left open where the match is weak. Expanded clones get a size class; other rows say once, few or many, or leave the size out.

V gene	J gene	D gene	clone size	CDR3 DNA	CDR3 protein
TRBV30	TRBJ1-6	TRBD1	NA	TGTGCCTGGAGCCCGACAGGGGCTCTCCACTTT	CAWSPTGALHF
TRBV30	TRBJ1-3	NA	NA	TGTGCCTGGAGTGTAGGTGCAGGTACCATATATTTT	CAWSVGAGTIYF
TRBV4-1	TRBJ2-5	NA	NA	TGCGCCAGCAGCCAAGATCCTCCGGAGGCGTACCAAGAGACCCAGTACTTC	CASSQDPPEAYQETQYF
TRBV7-9	TRBJ1-2	TRBD1	NA	TGTGCCAGCAGCTCCGAATCCAGGGGGAACGGCTACACCTTC	CASSSESRGNGYTF
TRBV4-3	TRBJ2-7	TRBD1	NA	TGCGCCAGCAGCCAAGGGACAGGGGGTGACAACGAGCAGTACTTC	CASSQGTGGDNEQYF
TRBV19	TRBJ1-1	NA	NA	TGTGCCAGTAGTATCCCCAGCAGTGCCCTGGAGGCTTTCTTT	CASSIPSSALEAFF
TRBV6-1	TRBJ2-2	NA	NA	TGTGCCAGCAGTGAATTGGAGGGGAGGAATTCCGGGGAGCTGTTTTTT	CASSELEGRNSGELFF
TRBV11-2	TRBJ1-5	NA	NA	TGTGCCAGCAGCTTAGAGCAGGGGAATCAGCCCCAGCATTTT	CASSLEQGNQPQHF
TRBV5-1	TRBJ1-2	NA	NA	TGCGCCACCGCTCTAACCGTAACGGACTATGGCTACACCTTC	CATALTVTDYGYTF
TRBV27	TRBJ1-4	TRBD1	NA	TGTGCCAGCAGCCCCTCGTGGGGACAGGCGGGCGTTTATAATGAAAAACTGTTTTTT	CASSPSWGQAGVYNEKLFF
TRBV28	TRBJ1-2	NA	NA	TGTGCCAGCAGTCAACGGGACTTCTATGGCTACACCTTC	CASSQRDFYGYTF
TRBV29-1	TRBJ2-1	TRBD1	NA	TGCAGCGTCAGGACAGGGAGCTCCTACAATGAGCAGTTCTTC	CSVRTGSSYNEQFF
TRBV6-5	TRBJ2-2	NA	NA	TGTGCCAGCAGTCGCGGGCTTAACACCGGGGAGCTGTTTTTT	CASSRGLNTGELFF
TRBV10-3	TRBJ1-2	TRBD1	NA	TGTGCCATCAGTACAGGGGATCCCTATGGCTACACCTTC	CAISTGDPYGYTF
TRBV6-5	TRBJ1-2	TRBD1	few	TGTGCCAGCAACACAGGGGATTCTAACTATGGCTACACCTTC	CASNTGDSNYGYTF
TRBV29-1	TRBJ2-1	TRBD2	NA	TGCAGCGTCCGCTCTAGCGGGAGTATCAATGAGCAGTTCTTC	CSVRSSGSINEQFF
TRBV7-2	TRBJ1-4	NA	once	TGTGCCAGCAGCCTCACAGGGAGTCGTGAAAAACTGTTTTTT	CASSLTGSREKLFF
TRBV6-5	TRBJ1-1	NA	NA	TGTGCCAGCAGTTACTCGATTGGTCGGGACACTGAAGCTTTCTTT	CASSYSIGRDTEAFF
TRBV28	TRBJ1-1	TRBD1	NA	TGTGCCAGCAGTCCGCTTGGACAGGGGGTCACTGAAGCTTTCTTT	CASSPLGQGVTEAFF
TRBV10-2	TRBJ2-7	TRBD1	NA	TGCGCCAGCAGAACAGGGGCCGGGACCTACGAGCAGTACTTC	CASRTGAGTYEQYF
TRBV20-1	TRBJ2-1	NA	NA	TGCAGTGCTAGTAAGGGCGGGACCTACAATGAGCAGTTCTTC	CSASKGGTYNEQFF
TRBV5-1	TRBJ2-5	TRBD1	NA	TGCGCCAGCAGCAACCAGGGGGCGGAGACCCAGTACTTC	CASSNQGAETQYF
TRBV3-1/TRBV3-2	TRBJ2-3	TRBD2	NA	TGTGCCAGCAGCCCTAGCGGTACTAGCACAGATACGCAGTATTTT	CASSPSGTSTDTQYF
TRBV6-2/TRBV6-3	TRBJ2-3	TRBD2	NA	TGTGCCAGCAGTTTTGGACTAGCGGGAGTTGGCACAGATACGCAGTATTTT	CASSFGLAGVGTDTQYF
TRBV6-2/TRBV6-3	TRBJ2-7	TRBD2	NA	TGTGCCAGCAGTTACTCGACAAGCGGGAGTTCCTACGAGCAGTACTTC	CASSYSTSGSSYEQYF
TRBV5-1	TRBJ2-7	NA	NA	TGCGCCAGCAGCTTGGCCGGAGGGGGCGGTCGGCGGGAGCAGTACTTC	CASSLAGGGGRREQYF
TRBV4-2	TRBJ2-3	TRBD2	NA	TGTGCCAGCAGCCAAGAAGGGTCAGCGGGGGTCACAGATACGCAGTATTTT	CASSQEGSAGVTDTQYF
TRBV5-4	TRBJ1-1	NA	NA	TGTGCCAGCAGCTTGGCGGGGGGGCGGAACACTGAAGCTTTCTTT	CASSLAGGRNTEAFF
TRBV7-9	TRBJ2-6	TRBD1	NA	TGTGCCAGCAGAGACCTGGGGGCAGGGGGCGCTGGGGCCAACGTCCTGACTTTC	CASRDLGAGGAGANVLTF
TRBV2	TRBJ2-7	NA	once	TGTGCCAGCAGTTCGCAGCGGTGGTACGAGCAGTACTTC	CASSSQRWYEQYF
TRBV6-5	TRBJ1-1	NA	NA	TGTGCCAGCAGTTACCTCGGGACTGAAGCTTTCTTT	CASSYLGTEAFF